The rows below give T cell receptor beta chains drawn from one sample of a study of identical twins' blood T cells. TCRdb reanalysed the 5' RACE reads using MiXCR and keeps one entry per CDR3 protein. The table has hundreds of thousands of distinct CDR3 sequences, over 25% seen once; the top ten hold about 6%. Sequenced sample: PBMCs. Receptors were obtained from a woman between 18 and 50 years old in good health. Each CDR3 is given with its conserved first and last residue. D genes are given only for firm matches. Clone size is shown for a subset of rows, as once, few, many or a class of expanded clone.

>.|TRBV5-1|.|TRBJ1-4
TGCGCCAGCAGCTTGGATCCTCAGGCGGGCGAGAATGAAAAACTGTTTTTT
CASSLDPQAGENEKLFF
>few|TRBV19|.|TRBJ1-2
TGTGCCAGTAATCGTGGTGGGGCGGCCTATGGCTACACCTTC
CASNRGGAAYGYTF
>.|TRBV7-2|TRBD2|TRBJ2-7
TGTGCCAGCAGCTTAGCTGCTAGCGGGACCTACGAGCAGTACTTC
CASSLAASGTYEQYF
>few|TRBV14|.|TRBJ1-1
TGTGCCAGCAGCCAATCAGGTGGAGCTTTCTTT
CASSQSGGAFF
>.|TRBV4-3|TRBD1|TRBJ1-1
TGCGCCAGCAGCCAGAATGGGCAGGGGGCCGGATTCACTGAAGCTTTCTTT
CASSQNGQGAGFTEAFF
>many|TRBV5-1|.|TRBJ2-2
TGCGCCAGCAGCTTTAGATCGAACACCGGGGAGCTGTTTTTT
CASSFRSNTGELFF
>.|TRBV19|.|TRBJ2-2
TGTGCCAGTAGCTGGGACATTCGTGGGGAGCTGTTTTTT
CASSWDIRGELFF
>few|TRBV20-1|TRBD2|TRBJ2-3
TGCAGTGCTAGAGTCGCGGGGGGGAGCACAGATACGCAGTATTTT
CSARVAGGSTDTQYF
>.|TRBV5-1|.|TRBJ1-6
TGCGCCAGCAGCTTGGAAGGAGGTCTTGCCTCACCCCTCCACTTT
CASSLEGGLASPLHF
>.|TRBV6-2/TRBV6-3|.|TRBJ1-1
TGTGCCCTGAGGTCCCCGGAGAACACTGAAGCTTTCTTT
CALRSPENTEAFF
>.|TRBV9|TRBD2|TRBJ2-2
TGTACCAGCAGCGATACCGGGACTAGCTACACCGGGGAGCTGTTTTTT
CTSSDTGTSYTGELFF
>.|TRBV10-2|.|TRBJ1-1
TGCGCCAGCAGTGAGTCCGGGGTGAACACTGAAGCTTTCTTT
CASSESGVNTEAFF
>.|TRBV11-2|TRBD1|TRBJ1-4
TGTGCCAGCAGCTACCGGGACAGGGGTGAAAAACTGTTTTTT
CASSYRDRGEKLFF
>.|TRBV18|.|TRBJ1-6
TGTGCCAGCTCACCACTCCAGGATTCACCCCTCCACTTT
CASSPLQDSPLHF
>.|TRBV19|.|TRBJ2-1
TGTGCCAGTAGTATACAGGGCTCCTACAATGAGCAGTTCTTC
CASSIQGSYNEQFF
>many|TRBV2|TRBD1|TRBJ2-1
TGTGCCAGCAGTCGGGACAGCCACAATGAGCAGTTCTTC
CASSRDSHNEQFF
>few|TRBV18|.|TRBJ1-2
TGTGCCAGCTCACGTAGTTACCGAGAGGCCTATGGCTACACCTTC
CASSRSYREAYGYTF
>few|TRBV7-9|TRBD1|TRBJ1-4
TGTGCCAGCAGCTCTAACCAGGGGGCGATTCGTGAAAAACTGTTTTTT
CASSSNQGAIREKLFF
>few|TRBV20-1|.|TRBJ2-3
TGCAGTGCTAGTGGGGGGGGTGGGGGGCCAACAGATACGCAGTATTTT
CSASGGGGGPTDTQYF
>.|TRBV7-6|.|TRBJ2-7
TGTGCCAGCACCCGACTCCGAGGGGGGGCTCTCGACGAGCAGTACTTC
CASTRLRGGALDEQYF
>.|TRBV10-3|TRBD1|TRBJ1-6
TGTGCCATCAGTCACGACAGGGCTTATTCACCCCTCCACTTT
CAISHDRAYSPLHF
>.|TRBV6-5|.|TRBJ1-6
TGTGCCAGCAGTTGGAGCATAGACGAAAATTCACCCCTCCACTTT
CASSWSIDENSPLHF
>once|TRBV18|.|TRBJ2-7
TGTGCCAGCTCAGGGCAGCAGAGAACCTGCGAGCAGTACTTC
CASSGQQRTCEQYF
>.|TRBV25-1|.|TRBJ2-2
TGTGCCAGCAGTGAGCGCCTCCCCTCGGCCGGGGAGCCGTTTTTT
CASSERLPSAGEPFF
>.|TRBV9|.|TRBJ2-5
TGTGCCAGCAGCCCACGGGGCTCGGAAGAGACCCAGTACTTC
CASSPRGSEETQYF
>.|TRBV3-1|TRBD2|TRBJ2-1
TGTGCCAGCAGCCAATCGACCGGGACTAGCGGGAGAAAGTGGGATGAGCAGTTCTTC
CASSQSTGTSGRKWDEQFF
>many|TRBV10-3|.|TRBJ2-5
TGTGCCATCAGGAAGACCCTAAGGGGCCAAGAGACCCAGTACTTC
CAIRKTLRGQETQYF
>.|TRBV27|.|TRBJ1-3
TGTGCCAGCAGTCCTAACTACTCTGGAAACACCATATATTTT
CASSPNYSGNTIYF
>few|TRBV29-1|.|TRBJ1-1
TGCAGCGTCCTACCCCCCCGGGACACTTACACTGAAGCTTTCTTT
CSVLPPRDTYTEAFF
>.|TRBV6-5|.|TRBJ2-7
TGTGCCAGCAGAGTTATCTTGAGCTCCTACGAGCAGTACTTC
CASRVILSSYEQYF
>few|TRBV20-1|.|TRBJ2-7
TGCAGTGCTACTGACAGACCTTCCTACGAGCAGTACTTC
CSATDRPSYEQYF
>many|TRBV6-1|.|TRBJ1-2
TGTGCCAGCAGTGACCCGGGTCGGAATAGCTATGGCTACACCTTC
CASSDPGRNSYGYTF
>.|TRBV5-6|.|TRBJ2-2
TGTGCCAGCAGCTTGTGGAGGAACACCGGGGAGCTGTTTTTT
CASSLWRNTGELFF
>.|TRBV10-1|TRBD1|TRBJ2-1
TGCGCCAGCAATTCCGGGACAGGGGGCTTCAATGAGCAGTTCTTC
CASNSGTGGFNEQFF
>.|TRBV7-6|TRBD1|TRBJ1-2
TGTGCCAGCAGCCCGATTACCAGGACAGGGGCCAACTATGGCTACACCTTC
CASSPITRTGANYGYTF
>few|TRBV6-2/TRBV6-3|.|TRBJ2-7
TGTGCCAGCAGGAGGACCGCTAGCTACGAGCAGTACTTC
CASRRTASYEQYF
>many|TRBV2|.|TRBJ1-5
TGTGCCAGCAGTGTTGATGTCAATCAGCCCCAGCATTTT
CASSVDVNQPQHF
>.|TRBV19|TRBD1|TRBJ1-5
TGTGCCAGTAAGCCGGGACAGGGGTCGAGCAATCAGCCCCAGCATTTT
CASKPGQGSSNQPQHF
>.|TRBV12-3/TRBV12-4|TRBD2|TRBJ2-7
TGTGCCAGCAGCCGCGGGACTAGCTCTTCTTACGAGCAGTACTTC
CASSRGTSSSYEQYF
>.|TRBV18|.|TRBJ1-1
TGTGCCAGCTCACCGGTAAGGGAGGGCACTGAAGCTTTCTTT
CASSPVREGTEAFF
>few|TRBV20-1|.|TRBJ2-7
TGCAGTGCTATGGACAGCTCCTACGAGCAGTACTTC
CSAMDSSYEQYF
>few|TRBV13|.|TRBJ1-1
TGTGCCAGCAGCTTAGCGGAGGGGCTCAACACTGAAGCTTTCTTT
CASSLAEGLNTEAFF
>.|TRBV11-2|.|TRBJ2-7
TGTGCCAGCAGCTTAGATATATGGGGCTACGAGCAGTACTTC
CASSLDIWGYEQYF
>.|TRBV7-2|TRBD2|TRBJ2-7
TGTGCCAGCAGCTTAGAGGCGGCTGGCGGGGGCTACGAGCAGTACTTC
CASSLEAAGGGYEQYF
>.|TRBV3-1|TRBD2|TRBJ2-2
TGTGCCAGCAGCCAACGCGGGGGTGGTACCGGGGAGCTGTTTTTT
CASSQRGGGTGELFF